The present T cell receptor (beta chain) was sequenced within a study of blood T cell repertoires in COVID-19. Looking at the study overall: T cells, B-cell-depleted T cells, or PBMCs supplied cDNA or gDNA.

Enrolled during active infection, Seattle patients were then followed longitudinally. Clones were sequenced by immunoSEQ multiplex PCR, and TCRdb holds only the in-frame ones, with some missing. The repertoire includes roughly 500,000 clones, about 88% of them detected once, and over 0.7% sits in the top ten. Sequenced: peripheral blood. This TCR was recovered from a man between 18 and 29 years old with COVID-19, enrolled during active disease.

The CDR3 reads CASSEAYRGTEAFF. CDR3 DNA: TGTGCCAGCAGTGAAGCGTACAGGGGGACTGAAGCTTTCTTT. The chain combines TRBV6-1 with TRBJ1-1; 8 bases are shared with TRBD1. The germline V gene has CDR1 MNHNS and CDR2 SASEGT. V shed 0 bases, J shed 5 bases, and the junction held 2 bases outside the gene matches. The CDR3 sequence is 14 residues long.